The clone carrying this TCR beta chain was counted once. After removal of 4 bases from V and 4 bases from J, the junction contained 3 bases not matched to a gene. The CDR3 consists of 14 residues. Germline CDR1 is MDHEN and CDR2 is SYDVKM. This entry belongs to a study of blood T cell repertoires in COVID-19. Looking at the study overall: Donors in the United States, Italy and Spain gave samples during acute or convalescent COVID-19. PBMCs, B-cell-depleted T cells, or T cells were the source of the cDNA or gDNA that made up the material.

Original data processing: The assay estimated nucleated cells by amplifying reference gene primers. Only in-frame clones appear in the TCRdb table, and some are missing; sequencing was by immunoSEQ multiplex PCR. Clonal size and the V and J genes are those of that table, whereas D and trimming came from the DNA. The sample includes under 250,000 clones, roughly 84% of them seen just once. What was sequenced was peripheral blood. The TCR was taken from a man between 50 and 59 years old with active or convalescent COVID-19. The rearrangement joins TRBV28 to TRBJ2-5; the match to TRBD1 covers 10 bases. The CDR3: CASSSDRGRETQYF. The CDR3 DNA follows: TGTGCCAGCAGTTCGGACAGGGGGAGAGAGACCCAGTACTTC.